The clone carrying this TCR beta chain was seen more than once but under ten times. Its antigen remains unknown. The investigators reverse transcribed all of the isolated RNA, so they sequenced expressed TCRB transcripts. TCRdb's copy holds only in-frame clones and misses some; the assay was immunoSEQ multiplex PCR. The sample consists of roughly 150,000 clones, over 7.5% of them appearing once. The sample originates from a study of beta chain features in type 1 diabetes. This CDR3 has 20 amino acids. The germline gives CDR1 SGHVS, CDR2 FQNEAQ. Unmatched junction bases numbered 18, after V lost 1 base and J lost 3 bases. Study conclusions and caveats: Whether TCRB rearrangement is influenced by HLA type was left unresolved in this analysis.

The chain combines TRBV7-8 with TRBJ2-1; 7 positions match TRBD2. The sequence came from a woman between 18 and 30 years old in good health. The material sequenced was central memory CD4+ T cells from blood. CDR3 residues: CASSLEGRGRTPGLYNEQFF. The CDR3 coding sequence is TGTGCCAGCAGCTTAGAGGGGCGCGGGAGAACGCCTGGGCTCTACAATGAGCAGTTCTTC.